The rows below give T cell receptor beta chains drawn from one sample of a study of CD8+ T cells in alopecia areata. Clones were sequenced by immunoSEQ multiplex PCR, and TCRdb holds only the in-frame ones, with some missing. The sample yields just over 150,000 clones, 45% to 55% seen once. The sample was CD8+ T cells sorted from blood, taken at week 0. These receptors originate from a human donor with alopecia areata. Each CDR3 is given with its conserved first and last residue. A D gene is named only where the DNA matches it firmly. Rows give clone size only sometimes, using once, few, many, or a class for an expanded clone.

>.|TRBV5-1|.|TRBJ2-3
CASSLEGASDTQYF
TGTGCCAGCAGCTTGGAAGGGGCCTCAGATACGCAGTATTTT
>.|TRBV27|.|TRBJ2-1
CASSPSWDEQFF
TGTGCCAGCAGCCCTAGCTGGGATGAGCAGTTCTTC
>.|TRBV7-2|.|TRBJ1-1
CASSLLNTEAFF
TGTGCCAGCAGCTTATTGAACACTGAAGCTTTCTTT
>.|TRBV29-1|few|TRBJ1-2
CSVPDGRGDYGYTF
TGCAGCGTTCCGGACGGGCGAGGGGACTATGGCTACACCTTC
>.|TRBV29-1|.|TRBJ2-1
CSVEGGPEGFF
TGCAGCGTCGAGGGGGGCCCAGAGGGGTTCTTC
>TRBD2|TRBV9|.|TRBJ2-7
CASSSSGGSYEQYF
TGTGCCAGCAGCTCGTCGGGGGGGTCCTACGAGCAGTACTTC
>TRBD1|TRBV30|few|TRBJ1-1
CAWSVGQGGGEAFF
TGTGCCTGGAGTGTAGGACAGGGGGGTGGCGAAGCTTTCTTT
>TRBD1|TRBV29-1|.|TRBJ1-1
CSVGWTGTEAFF
TGCAGCGTTGGATGGACAGGGACTGAAGCTTTCTTT
>.|TRBV14|.|TRBJ1-2
CASSPEVEPPGDYGYTF
TGTGCCAGCAGCCCCGAAGTGGAGCCACCTGGGGACTATGGCTACACCTTC
>TRBD1|TRBV7-3|.|TRBJ1-2
CASSYDRGYGYTF
TGTGCCAGCAGTTACGACAGGGGCTATGGCTACACCTTC
>.|TRBV15|.|TRBJ2-5
CATSITGRVETQYF
TGTGCCACCAGCATAACAGGGAGGGTAGAGACCCAGTACTTC
>TRBD1|TRBV28|.|TRBJ1-1
CASSFYQGGTEAFF
TGTGCCAGCAGTTTCTACCAGGGGGGAACTGAAGCTTTCTTT
>TRBD1|TRBV29-1|.|TRBJ1-2
CSVGNRLGQGKNGYTF
TGCAGCGTTGGTAATAGGTTGGGACAGGGTAAAAATGGCTACACCTTC
>.|TRBV6-5|.|TRBJ1-4
CASSPSGEKLFF
TGTGCCAGCAGTCCCTCTGGTGAAAAACTGTTTTTT
>.|TRBV4-3|.|TRBJ2-3
CASSQEGNLGADTQYF
TGCGCCAGCAGCCAAGAGGGGAATCTGGGGGCAGATACGCAGTATTTT
>.|TRBV15|.|TRBJ1-5
CATSASRGSGQPQHF
TGTGCCACCAGCGCCTCTAGGGGGTCCGGTCAGCCCCAGCATTTT
>.|TRBV27|.|TRBJ2-7
CASSLGRGREQYF
TGTGCCAGCAGTTTAGGCAGGGGTCGCGAGCAGTACTTC
>.|TRBV4-3|.|TRBJ2-1
CASSQDYLSGNNEQFF
TGCGCCAGCAGCCAAGATTACCTTTCGGGGAACAATGAGCAGTTCTTC
>.|TRBV5-6|.|TRBJ1-2
CASSPSRTAFDYGYTF
TGTGCCAGCAGCCCGAGCAGGACAGCGTTTGACTATGGCTACACCTTC
>TRBD1|TRBV30|.|TRBJ1-2
CARSGTGLDFTF
TGTGCCCGATCCGGGACAGGCTTGGATTTCACCTTC
>.|TRBV7-3|few|TRBJ2-5
CASSLRGGGPRETQYF
TGTGCCAGCAGCTTAAGAGGTGGGGGTCCCCGAGAGACCCAGTACTTC
>.|TRBV29-1|.|TRBJ2-6
CSVEVEGTGGANVLTF
TGCAGCGTTGAGGTCGAGGGAACGGGAGGGGCCAACGTCCTGACTTTC
>TRBD2|TRBV7-8|.|TRBJ2-5
CASSPPQRGDQETQYF
TGTGCCAGCAGCCCTCCCCAGCGGGGGGACCAAGAGACCCAGTACTTC
>.|TRBV7-9|few|TRBJ1-6
CASSLSGSLHF
TGTGCCAGCAGCCTCTCAGGGTCCCTCCACTTT
>TRBD1|TRBV9|.|TRBJ2-5
CASSDPRDRGQTQYF
TGTGCCAGCAGCGACCCCCGGGACAGGGGCCAGACCCAGTACTTC
>.|TRBV20-1|.|TRBJ1-4
CSANRIGKLFF
TGCAGTGCTAACAGGATAGGAAAACTGTTTTTT
>.|TRBV6-5|.|TRBJ1-2
CASSYVPDEGYGYTF
TGTGCCAGCAGTTACGTACCGGACGAGGGCTATGGCTACACCTTC
>.|TRBV25-1|.|TRBJ1-6
CASSTRDFGSNSPLHF
TGTGCCAGCAGTACACGGGACTTCGGGAGTAATTCACCCCTCCACTTT
>.|TRBV15|.|TRBJ2-1
CATRLGAEQFF
TGTGCCACCAGACTAGGGGCTGAGCAGTTCTTC
>.|TRBV5-6|.|TRBJ1-5
CASSLVGDNQPQHF
TGTGCCAGCAGCTTGGTCGGGGATAATCAGCCCCAGCATTTT
>.|TRBV9|.|TRBJ1-4
CASSGPGSNEKLFF
TGTGCCAGCAGCGGGCCCGGCAGTAATGAAAAACTGTTTTTT
>TRBD2|TRBV29-1|few|TRBJ2-2
CSVRSLAGGTNTGELFF
TGCAGCGTTCGAAGTCTAGCGGGGGGAACGAACACCGGGGAGCTGTTTTTT
>.|TRBV4-3|.|TRBJ1-1
CASTQGLNTEAFF
TGCGCCAGCACACAGGGACTGAACACTGAAGCTTTCTTT
>TRBD1|TRBV18|.|TRBJ2-7
CASSFYRGGSPYEQYF
TGTGCCAGCTCGTTCTACAGGGGCGGTTCCCCCTACGAGCAGTACTTC
>TRBD2|TRBV2|.|TRBJ2-7
CASSPPGLAAEQYF
TGTGCCAGCAGTCCTCCGGGACTAGCAGCCGAGCAGTACTTC
>TRBD2|TRBV27|.|TRBJ2-7
CASRYGTSSYEQYF
TGTGCCAGCCGATATGGGACTAGCTCCTACGAGCAGTACTTC
>TRBD1|TRBV30|.|TRBJ2-7
CAWSLWAGGAYEQYF
TGTGCCTGGAGTTTGTGGGCAGGGGGCGCCTACGAGCAGTACTTC
>.|TRBV6-5|.|TRBJ2-1
CASRSRGNEQFF
TGTGCCAGCAGGTCAAGGGGCAATGAGCAGTTCTTC
>.|TRBV9|.|TRBJ2-3
CASSVWPTDTQYF
TGTGCCAGCAGCGTATGGCCCACAGATACGCAGTATTTT
>TRBD1|TRBV11-1|.|TRBJ1-1
CASSRGQGAFF
TGTGCCAGCAGTCGCGGACAGGGAGCTTTCTTT
>TRBD1|TRBV5-6|.|TRBJ1-6
CASSPAGTGVPPLHF
TGTGCCAGCAGCCCCGCCGGGACAGGGGTACCACCCCTCCACTTT
>.|TRBV29-1|few|TRBJ2-7
CSVEERTGEQYF
TGCAGCGTTGAAGAACGAACAGGCGAGCAGTACTTC
>.|TRBV7-3|few|TRBJ2-1
CASSLNPLGTCRNEQFF
TGTGCCAGCAGCCTAAATCCATTGGGGACTTGCCGCAATGAGCAGTTCTTC
>TRBD2|TRBV4-3|once|TRBJ2-7
CASSQDRGGAYEQYF
TGCGCCAGCAGCCAAGATCGCGGGGGGGCCTACGAGCAGTACTTC
>TRBD2|TRBV7-3|few|TRBJ2-5
CASSLSGGVQETQYF
TGTGCCAGCAGCTTAAGCGGGGGGGTCCAAGAGACCCAGTACTTC
>.|TRBV29-1|few|TRBJ1-2
CSVPGELDYGYTF
TGCAGCGTTCCGGGGGAGCTAGACTATGGCTACACCTTC
>TRBD1|TRBV7-6|many|TRBJ2-1
CASNPGTVSDEQFF
TGTGCCAGCAACCCCGGGACAGTTTCGGATGAGCAGTTCTTC
>TRBD2|TRBV29-1|few|TRBJ2-1
CSVEAPKTSGGVEQFF
TGCAGCGTTGAAGCCCCCAAGACTAGCGGGGGGGTTGAGCAGTTCTTC